The clone carrying this T cell receptor beta chain was seen a handful of times. Its target is unknown. These data come from a study of T-cell memory formation after mild COVID-19. General study results and limits: The pre-infection memory compartment contained some responding clones, suggesting cross-reactive memory joined.

Libraries for TCRalpha and TCRbeta carried sample barcodes and unique molecular identifiers via 5'RACE. TCRdb re-called the 5' RACE reads through MiXCR, storing one row per CDR3 protein. The data contain 170,000 or so distinct CDR3 sequences, 30% to 35% of them singletons. V dropped 4 bases and J dropped 5; count of bases not matched to a gene: 3. This CDR3 is 14 amino acids long. Germline CDR1 and CDR2: PRHDT and FYEKMQ (reference sequence). Sequenced material: PBMCs or a T cell subset sorted from them (not recorded which). The receptor comes from an adult woman who had mild COVID-19 (a few samples of this study predate the infection). Cell type and time point are not known. This chain connects TRBV13 to TRBJ2-2; 8 bases line up with TRBD2. Written as DNA, the CDR3 is TGTGCCAGCAGCTCCAGCGGGGGTACCGGGGAGCTGTTTTTT. Amino acids: CASSSSGGTGELFF.